This T cell receptor beta chain was captured in a study of T cell responses to AZD1222 COVID-19 vaccine. Study-wide findings and caveats: Only a handful of AZD1222 recipients tested seropositive at baseline.

Concerning this clone: What it binds is not known.

V was pared by 1 base and J by 4 bases, with 14 bases between. The germline gives CDR1 SEHNR, CDR2 FQNEAQ (reference sequence). This CDR3 comprises 16 residues. Repertoires were generated with immunoSEQ multiplex PCR, while TCRdb's copy carries only in-frame clones and drops some. The sample lists 100,000 or so clones, roughly nine tenths seen once, with around 4% in the top ten. Sequenced here: peripheral blood, sampled on day 0 of AZD1222 vaccination. The receptor comes from an adult in good health. The V and J genes are TRBV7-9 and TRBJ1-3; D unclear. CDR3 DNA sequence: TGTGCCAGCAGCTTAGACGGCCTAACAACGGGAAACACCATATATTTT. Its protein is CASSLDGLTTGNTIYF.